Listed here are 30 T cell receptor beta chains from one sample, sequenced in a study of blood T cells in healthy people across ages (dated by TCRdb to between 2015 and 2016). Library method: 5' RACE. The reads were generated on an Illumina HiSeq 2500. A second about 7 to 11 cycle PCR used a sample-barcoded 5' primer and a J-beta primer mix. The raw public data were reprocessed by TCRdb itself: fastp quality trimming at Q25, MiXCR clonotype calling, in-frame beta chains only. Identical CDR3 proteins give one entry, which carries the most common genes and DNA. This sample lists some 1.7 million distinct CDR3 sequences; about 28% were detected once. The ten top clones hold around 7.7% of the sample. Sequencing was carried out using blood. Source of these receptors: a woman between 25 and 40 years old in good health.

V is TRBV15 and J is TRBJ1-5; the D gene is possibly TRBD1 (5 bases). Germline CDR1 LNHNV, CDR2 YYDKDF (reference sequence). The CDR3 loop spans 16 amino acids. V shed 1 base and J shed 4 bases, with 14 bases lying between them. The CDR3 DNA is TGTGCCACCAGCAGAGGGGGCACCGGGGGGAATCAGCCCCAGCATTTT. Its translation: CATSRGGTGGNQPQHF.

The rearrangement joins TRBV29-1 to TRBJ2-2; D gene ambiguous. This CDR3 comprises 13 residues. Germline-derived CDR1 and CDR2 are SQVTM and ANQGSEA. The V end was cut by 6 bases, the J end by 5 bases, with 13 bases between. The CDR3, as DNA: TGCAGCGTCGCCGCTGTGTTAACCGGGGAGCTGTTTTTT. Protein sequence: CSVAAVLTGELFF.

At least ten counts were recorded for this clonotype. The chain is built from TRBV20-1 and TRBJ2-5; D is ambiguous. The CDR3 spans 15 residues. Germline CDR1 reads DFQATT; CDR2 reads SNEGSKA (reference sequence). Trimming cost V 3 bases and J 1 base, with 15 bases left between them. Written as DNA, the CDR3 is TGCAGTGCTAGCGAATTATCCCAGACCCAAGAGACCCAGTACTTC. Protein product: CSASELSQTQETQYF.

This clonotype was picked up many times. V gene TRBV29-1 combines with J gene TRBJ2-3; 8 nucleotides line up with TRBD2. V lost 1 base to trimming and J lost 1 base; unmatched junction nucleotides: 4. The CDR3 runs 15 residues. CDR1 and CDR2 (germline): SQVTM, ANQGSEA. The chain's CDR3 is CSVEAISGGTDTQYF. CDR3 DNA sequence: TGCAGCGTTGAAGCGATTAGCGGGGGCACAGATACGCAGTATTTT.

The V gene is TRBV20-1, the J gene TRBJ1-2; 8 nucleotides match TRBD1. V shed 4 bases, J shed 8 bases, and the junction held 6 bases outside the gene matches. This CDR3 contains 12 residues. Germline loops: CDR1 DFQATT, CDR2 SNEGSKA (reference sequence). This CDR3 reads CSATGGSVGYTF. The CDR3 DNA reads as TGCAGTGCTACAGGGGGCTCGGTGGGCTACACCTTC.

The chain uses TRBV20-1 and TRBJ2-7, with 8 bases fitting TRBD1. The CDR3 extends over 13 amino acids. V dropped 5 bases and J dropped 3; count of bases not matched to a gene: 6. The germline gives CDR1 DFQATT, CDR2 SNEGSKA (reference sequence). CDR3 bases: TGCAGTGCTCCCCGACAGGGGATCTACGAGCAGTACTTC. Translation: CSAPRQGIYEQYF.

About this clonotype itself: The germline gene is not matched at one end of the junction; a read error may be the cause. The chain carries TRBV12-3 or TRBV12-4 and TRBJ1-5; D gene uncertain. The CDR3 has 16 residues. The CDR3 DNA reads TGTGCCAGCAGTTTCCGGACGGCGGATGGGGATCAGCCCCGGCATTTT. This encodes CASSFRTADGDQPRHF.

As regards this clonotype: The junction departs from germline at one end; a sequencing error may be responsible. The chain joins TRBV7-9 to TRBJ1-2, with D maybe TRBD1 (5 bases). Per the germline V gene, CDR1 is SEHNR and CDR2 is FQNEAQ (reference sequence). CDR3 length: 15 residues. CDR3 nucleotide sequence: TGTGCCGGCAGCTTAGCCCTGGGAGGGGACTATGGCTACACCTTC. This codes for CAGSLALGGDYGYTF.

The J gene is TRBJ2-7, the V gene TRBV5-1; 9 nucleotides align to TRBD1. The V segment lost 3 bases and the J segment 4 bases; nucleotides outside the gene matches: 8. The germline V gene encodes CDR1 SGHRS and CDR2 YFSETQ. CDR3 length equals 15 residues. The CDR3 coding sequence is TGCGCCAGCAGCTGGGGACAGGGAGGGATGTACGAGCAGTACTTC. This translates into CASSWGQGGMYEQYF.

The rearrangement uses TRBV18 and TRBJ2-7; 7 bases are a match to TRBD1. CDR1 is KGHSH, CDR2 LQKENI, per germline. The CDR3 runs 14 residues. After removal of 1 base from V and 5 bases from J, the junction contained 5 bases not matched to a gene. The CDR3 nucleotides read TGTGCCAGCTCACCACGTAAGGGGGCCCACGAGCAGTACTTC. Amino acid sequence: CASSPRKGAHEQYF.

This clonotype appeared many times. The gene calls are TRBV12-3 or TRBV12-4 and TRBJ2-7; 14 bases match TRBD2. Trimming cost V 6 bases and J 6 bases; bases outside gene matches: 4. The CDR3 consists of 14 residues. The CDR3 DNA reads as TGTGCCAGCAGACCGGGACTAGCGGGAGCCGAGCAGTACTTC. This encodes CASRPGLAGAEQYF.

This clonotype was seen ten or more times. The genes are TRBV12-3 or TRBV12-4 and TRBJ2-3, with 9 bases that match TRBD2. After removal of 0 bases from V and 4 bases from J, the junction contained 2 bases not matched to a gene. The CDR3 covers 15 residues. CDR3: CASSLAASGADTQYF. In DNA form, the CDR3 reads TGTGCCAGCAGTTTAGCGGCTAGCGGGGCAGATACGCAGTATTTT.

The chain is built from TRBV19 and TRBJ2-7; TRBD1 aligns across 8 bases. Unmatched junction bases numbered 5, after V lost 4 bases and J lost 3 bases. CDR1 and CDR2 (germline): LNHDA, SQIVND (reference sequence). This CDR3 has 14 residues. Here the CDR3 DNA reads TGTGCCAGTAGTAATTCGGGACAGGTCTACGAGCAGTACTTC. Its translation: CASSNSGQVYEQYF.

CDR3 residues: CASRPWSANTEAFF. CDR3 sequence (DNA): TGTGCCAGCAGACCCTGGAGCGCGAACACTGAAGCTTTCTTT. The chain couples TRBV7-6 to TRBJ1-1; D gene ambiguous. Germline CDR1 reads SGHVS; CDR2 reads FNYEAQ. V dropped 6 bases and J dropped 1 base, with 12 bases sitting between them. This CDR3 spans 14 amino acids.

As concerns this clonotype: At one boundary the junction diverges from the germline segment, which might be a read error. The chain carries TRBV2 and TRBJ1-2; tentatively, D is TRBD1 (6 bases). The CDR3 spans 15 residues. Germline V gives CDR1 SNHLY, CDR2 FYNNEI. CDR3: CASSIQGSGVFGHTF. In DNA form, the CDR3 reads TGTGCCAGCAGCATCCAGGGGAGTGGTGTATTTGGCCACACCTTC.

The CDR3 nucleotides are TGCGCCAGCAGCTTGGCCCTAACGATAACAGCGAAGGAGCAGTTCTTC. The encoded protein is CASSLALTITAKEQFF. V is TRBV5-1 and J is TRBJ2-1; D is undetermined. Germline CDR1 SGHRS, CDR2 YFSETQ. The V end was cut by 0 bases, the J end by 10 bases, with 20 bases between. The CDR3 sequence is 16 residues long. Full variable domain (missing parts from reference TRBV5-1 and TRBJ2-1): KAGVTQTPRYLIKTRGQQVTLSCSPISGHRSVSWYQQTPGQGLQFLFEYFSETQRNKGNFPGRFSGRQFSNSRSEMNVSTLELGDSALYLCASSLALTITAKEQFFGPGTRLTVL.

This chain connects TRBV11-2 to TRBJ2-1; unclear D gene. Germline CDR1 SGHAT, CDR2 FQNNGV. Trimming took off 5 bases at V and 5 bases at J, with 10 bases between the two ends. This CDR3 contains 13 residues. The chain's CDR3 is CASSANRNNEQFF. The CDR3 nucleotides are TGTGCCAGCAGCGCCAACCGTAACAATGAGCAGTTCTTC.

Ten or more counts support this clonotype. The rearrangement joins TRBV2 to TRBJ2-6, with D unclear. The CDR3 length is 16 residues. Trimming shortened V by 4 bases and J by 2 bases, and 12 bases separated the two germline ends. The germline CDR1 and CDR2 sequences are SNHLY and FYNNEI. CDR3 sequence: CASSGRLATGANVLTF. The CDR3 nucleotides are TGTGCCAGCAGTGGACGGTTAGCTACTGGGGCCAACGTCCTGACTTTC.

This clonotype was seen at least ten times. The rearrangement uses TRBV28 and TRBJ2-7; D is unresolved. Germline CDR1 is MDHEN and CDR2 is SYDVKM. The CDR3 sequence is 12 residues long. V gave up 8 bases and J gave up 2 bases, with 10 bases separating them. The CDR3 sequence: CASGKETYEQYF. The CDR3 DNA is TGTGCCAGCGGGAAGGAAACCTACGAGCAGTACTTC.

The V gene is TRBV25-1, the J gene TRBJ2-7; the D gene is possibly TRBD2 (7 bases). This CDR3 contains 17 residues. V dropped 1 base and J dropped 0 bases, with 16 bases sitting between them. Germline V gene lookup returns CDR1 MGHDK and CDR2 SYGVNS. The CDR3 DNA reads TGTGCCAGCAGTGAATGGGGGGGGGGCACGACCTCCTACGAGCAGTACTTC. Residues: CASSEWGGGTTSYEQYF.

V is TRBV5-6 and J is TRBJ2-7; D uncertain. Trimming removed 1 base from V and 0 bases from J, with 20 bases in between. This CDR3 is built from 18 residues. Germline CDR1 SGHDT, CDR2 YYEEEE. This CDR3 is CASSLTGVAALPSYEQYF. CDR3 in DNA: TGTGCCAGCAGCTTGACGGGTGTTGCAGCGCTCCCCTCCTACGAGCAGTACTTC.

This chain connects TRBV10-3 to TRBJ2-7; 7 nucleotides line up with TRBD1. V gave up 3 bases and J gave up 0 bases; unmatched junction bases: 5. Germline lookup yields CDR1 ENHRY and CDR2 SYGVKD. The CDR3 is made up of 15 amino acids. CDR3 protein: CAISEGTEGSYEQYF. The CDR3 nucleotides read TGTGCCATCAGTGAAGGGACAGAAGGCTCCTACGAGCAGTACTTC.

The J gene is TRBJ2-3, the V gene TRBV7-9, with TRBD2 identical over 7 bases. V was clipped by 6 bases and J by 0 bases; unmatched bases: 9. The CDR3 contains 16 residues. CDR1 is SEHNR and CDR2 is FQNEAQ in the germline V gene (reference sequence). CDR3 region: CASSQERGRSTDTQYF. CDR3 coding DNA: TGTGCCAGCAGTCAAGAGCGGGGACGAAGCACAGATACGCAGTATTTT. The entire variable domain, with the rest obtained from reference TRBV7-9 and TRBJ2-3, is as follows: DTGVSQNPRHKITKRGQNVTFRCDPISEHNRLYWYRQTLGQGPEFLTYFQNEAQLEKSRLLSDRFSAERPKGSFSTLEIQRTEQGDSAMYLCASSQERGRSTDTQYFGPGTRLTVL.

The chain has TRBV5-1 and TRBJ2-1, with 7 nucleotides matching TRBD2. V lost 2 bases to trimming and J lost 6 bases; unmatched junction nucleotides: 8. CDR1 and CDR2 from the germline V gene are SGHRS and YFSETQ. The CDR3 spans 15 residues. The CDR3 reads CASSFPAGQLNEQFF. The DNA of the CDR3 is TGCGCCAGCAGCTTCCCAGCGGGGCAACTCAATGAGCAGTTCTTC.

The chain is built from TRBV12-3 or TRBV12-4 and TRBJ1-6, with a weak D call TRBD1 (5 bases). This CDR3 contains 14 residues. Trimming stripped 2 bases from V and 10 bases from J, with 12 bases between. The DNA for the CDR3 is TGTGCCAGCAGTTTAAAAGGGGTTGGGTCACCCCTCCACTTT. Protein sequence: CASSLKGVGSPLHF.

This clonotype was counted ten times or more. The rearrangement uses TRBV28 and TRBJ2-7, with D possibly matching TRBD1 (6 bases). The CDR3 is 12 residues long. Germline loops: CDR1 MDHEN, CDR2 SYDVKM. Between the trimmed V and J ends, which lost 7 bases and 3 bases, there was a span of 10 bases. CDR3 residues: CASKQGHYEQYF. CDR3 coding DNA: TGTGCCAGCAAGCAGGGGCACTACGAGCAGTACTTC.

The rearrangement links TRBV5-4 to TRBJ2-3; 8 bases agree with TRBD2. V lost 4 bases and J lost 11; bases outside the gene matches: 21. The germline CDR1 and CDR2 sequences are SGHNT and YYREEE (reference sequence). The CDR3 totals 17 residues. Here the CDR3 DNA reads TGTGCCAGCAGCCCAAAAACGACTAGCGCCCAAGAAAAGGTGCAGTATTTT. Translated: CASSPKTTSAQEKVQYF.

This clonotype was seen at least ten times. The chain joins TRBV7-7 to TRBJ2-5, with unresolved D. The CDR3 loop spans 13 amino acids. Germline V gene lookup returns CDR1 SSHAT and CDR2 FNYEAQ (reference sequence). Trimming took off 6 bases at V and 1 base at J, with 9 bases between the two ends. CDR3 region: CASRSFGQETQYF. CDR3 nucleotides: TGTGCCAGCAGGAGTTTCGGCCAAGAGACCCAGTACTTC.

Only a few counts were recorded for this clonotype. J is TRBJ1-4 and V is TRBV29-1; 9 bases are a match to TRBD1. The germline V gene has CDR1 SQVTM and CDR2 ANQGSEA. Trimming took 6 bases from V and 16 from J; bases not matched to a gene: 6. The CDR3 covers 10 residues. CDR3 sequence reads: CSVKGQGPFF. In DNA, the CDR3 is TGCAGCGTAAAGGGACAGGGACCGTTTTTT.

This clonotype has ten or more counts. This chain connects TRBV21-1 to TRBJ2-7; the table's D gene call, TRBD1, was not cross checked with the DNA. TRBV21-1 is assigned pseudogene status. The CDR3 extends over 17 amino acids. CDR3 in amino acids: CASSKGGQAEKSYEQYF. The CDR3 bases are TGTGCCAGCAGCAAAGGGGGACAGGCGGAGAAATCCTACGAGCAGTACTTC.